The sequence of this T cell receptor beta chain was determined in a study of T and B cells in COVID-19 patients. From blood, about 250-550 ng of genomic DNA served as TRB template. Multiplex PCR with BIOMED2 TRB-A/B primer pools amplified TRB rearrangements. TCRdb called the multiplex PCR reads again in MiXCR, with one record for every CDR3 protein. The sample includes more than 20,000 distinct CDR3 sequences, roughly 33% of them seen just once. The CDR3 loop spans 15 amino acids. J was trimmed by 7 bases and V by 5 bases; bases with no gene match: 8. The germline V gene encodes CDR1 MNHEY and CDR2 SVGAGI.

Sample: blood. The receptor was isolated from a human donor who had recovered from COVID-19. The chain is built from TRBV6-5 and TRBJ2-7; 13 positions match TRBD2. CDR3 bases: TGTGCCAGCAGTAGTAGACTAGCGGGGGGTAAAGAGCAGTACTTC. Residues: CASSSRLAGGKEQYF.